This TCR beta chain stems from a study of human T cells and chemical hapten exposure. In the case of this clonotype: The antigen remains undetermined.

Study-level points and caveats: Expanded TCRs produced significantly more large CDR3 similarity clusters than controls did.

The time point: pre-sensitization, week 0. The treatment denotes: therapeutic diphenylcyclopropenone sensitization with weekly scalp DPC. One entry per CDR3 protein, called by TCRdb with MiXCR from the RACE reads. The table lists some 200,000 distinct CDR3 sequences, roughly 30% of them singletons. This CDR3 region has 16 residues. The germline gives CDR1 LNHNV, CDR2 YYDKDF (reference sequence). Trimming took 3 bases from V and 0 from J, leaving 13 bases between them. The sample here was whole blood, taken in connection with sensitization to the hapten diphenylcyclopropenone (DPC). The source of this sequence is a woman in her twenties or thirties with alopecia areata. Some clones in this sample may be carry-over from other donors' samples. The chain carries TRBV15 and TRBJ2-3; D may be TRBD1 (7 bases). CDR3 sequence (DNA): TGTGCCACCAGCAGGGGCGGGACAGCAAGCACAGATACGCAGTATTTT. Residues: CATSRGGTASTDTQYF. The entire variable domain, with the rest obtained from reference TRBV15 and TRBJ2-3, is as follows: DAMVIQNPRYQVTQFGKPVTLSCSQTLNHNVMYWYQQKSSQAPKLLFHYYDKDFNNEADTPDNFQSRRPNTSFCFLDIRSPGLGDTAMYLCATSRGGTASTDTQYFGPGTRLTVL.